These T cell receptor beta chains were read from a single sample in a study of control samples from healthy donors and cancer patients. Measured with immunoSEQ multiplex PCR; TCRdb has only the in-frame clones, and not every one. The table lists tens of thousands of clones, about nine tenths of them singletons. Source material: blood. These receptors all stem from a woman in her 70s in good health. Both conserved end residues are part of each CDR3. A D gene is named only where the DNA matches it firmly.

CDR3 length,D gene,V gene,J gene,CDR3 DNA,CDR3 protein
11,.,TRBV20-1,TRBJ2-1,TGCAGTGCTAACCCGTTAGATGAGCAGTTCTTC,CSANPLDEQFF
13,TRBD2,TRBV6-5,TRBJ2-1,TGTGCCAGCAGACTAGCGGACAGCGATGAGCAGTTCTTC,CASRLADSDEQFF
13,.,TRBV5-1,TRBJ2-1,TGCGCCAGCAGCTGGAATTCAGATGGTGAGCAGTTCTTC,CASSWNSDGEQFF
15,.,TRBV5-8,TRBJ1-4,TGTGCCAGCAGCCCTGGGGTCGGGACTAATGAAAAACTGTTTTTT,CASSPGVGTNEKLFF
13,.,TRBV4-3,TRBJ1-2,TGCGCCAGCAGCCAAGGGGCGGGGGGCGGCTACACCTTC,CASSQGAGGGYTF
13,TRBD1,TRBV7-2,TRBJ1-1,TGTGCCAGCAGCAGGGACAGGAACACTGAAGCTTTCTTT,CASSRDRNTEAFF
16,.,TRBV7-6,TRBJ1-6,TGTGCCAGCGGGGTGGGGGGGAGCTCCTATAATTCACCCCTCCACTTT,CASGVGGSSYNSPLHF
17,TRBD1,TRBV19,TRBJ2-1,TGTGCCAGTAGTATAGCTGGGGGACAGGGAACCTACAATGAGCAGTTCTTC,CASSIAGGQGTYNEQFF
18,.,TRBV5-8,TRBJ1-1,TGTGCCAGCAGCTTGATGGGGGGCCCCGTACCTATGAACACTGAAGCTTTCTTT,CASSLMGGPVPMNTEAFF
14,.,TRBV6-2/TRBV6-3,TRBJ2-2,TGTGCCAGCAGTTACATGCGGGTGGTCGGGGAGCTGTTTTTT,CASSYMRVVGELFF
15,.,TRBV6-5,TRBJ1-1,TGTGCCAGCAGTTACTCCCCCACTCAGGGAACTGAAGCTTTCTTT,CASSYSPTQGTEAFF
19,TRBD2,TRBV9,TRBJ2-2,TGTGCCAGCAGCGCCTCCCTGACTAGCGGGAGGTCTAACACCGGGGAGCTGTTTTTT,CASSASLTSGRSNTGELFF
13,TRBD1,TRBV6-6,TRBJ1-2,TGTGCCAGCAGTGCCCGACAGGGTGGTGGCTACACCTTC,CASSARQGGGYTF
13,.,TRBV12-3/TRBV12-4,TRBJ1-5,TGTGCCAGCAGTTCCCCAGGTAGGGAGCCCCAGCATTTT,CASSSPGREPQHF
15,TRBD2,TRBV9,TRBJ2-1,TGTGCCAGCAGCCCTAGCGGGGATTCTTACAATGAGCAGTTCTTC,CASSPSGDSYNEQFF
14,.,TRBV5-6,TRBJ1-5,TGTGCCAGCAGCTTGTTGGGCAGGGATCAGCCCCAGCATTTT,CASSLLGRDQPQHF
17,.,TRBV4-1,TRBJ2-2,TGCGCCAGCAGCCATATCAGAGCGGATTCTAACACCGGGGAGCTGTTTTTT,CASSHIRADSNTGELFF
12,.,TRBV12-3/TRBV12-4,TRBJ2-5,TGTGCCAGCAGTTTTAACCAAGAGACCCAGTACTTC,CASSFNQETQYF
15,TRBD2,TRBV5-4,TRBJ2-5,TGTGCCAGCAGCCCACGACTAGCGGACCAAGAGACCCAGTACTTC,CASSPRLADQETQYF
12,.,TRBV3-1/TRBV3-2,TRBJ2-7,TGTGCCAGCAGCATAAGCTCCTACGAGCAGTACTTC,CASSISSYEQYF